This TCR beta chain was recovered during a study of identical twins (dated by TCRdb to about 2016). About the investigation overall: TCR alpha and beta repertoires from monozygotic twins, unrelated adults of various ages and cord blood were deep-sequenced to test whether fetal clonotypes persist. To rule out contamination, replicate twin experiments were performed at different times with different library preparation protocols.

Remarks on this clonotype: Its cognate antigen has yet to be identified. Base qualities are not recorded, but no much larger clone differs from it by a single base.

The investigation overall reported the following: Compared with coincidental sharing between unrelated individuals, out-of-frame TCR alpha sequences shared between twins had an excess of sequences with low generation probability. In beta out-of-frame sequences, excess twin sharing was weaker, because having fewer shared sequences lowered the signal-to-noise ratio. Conclusions relied on cross-sectional statistical analysis, since the same donors could not be followed over many years. Abundant cord blood beta clonotypes had fewer insertions, young adult naive repertoires showed a similar but weaker trend, and memory repertoires showed no such trend. In monozygotic twins, recombination models systematically underestimated out-of-frame TCR alpha sharing, but the models matched the sharing seen between unrelated individuals. Invariant T cells such as MAIT and iNKT could partly confound zero-insertion analyses, though diverse VJ usage argued against this for most clonotypes.

Library creation used 5' RACE. Instrument used: Illumina HiSeq 2000. Template switching added a universal primer binding site, and the final cDNA carried a unique molecular identifier that allowed TCR cDNA molecules to be counted accurately. Specific primers in the conserved constant-segment region were used to synthesize first-strand cDNA for TCR alpha and beta chains. Each cDNA library was double barcoded, with a SMART-Mk sample barcode plus Illumina barcodes, to control for contamination. TruSeq adapter sequences along with Illumina sample barcodes were introduced in two successive PCR steps. TCR alpha and beta cDNA libraries were sequenced on the Illumina HiSeq platform with custom primers. As for the authors' bioinformatics: Unique molecular identifiers were extracted from raw reads with MiGEC, and CDR3 positions were determined with MiXCR. Recombination models were inferred per individual with the repgenHMM and IGoR tools using an EM algorithm. Shared clonotype analysis was performed with the tcR package in R, normalizing sharing by the product of cloneset sizes. To study raw recombination without the effects of thymic and clonal selection, out-of-frame nonproductive sequences were analyzed. TCRdb reprocessed the public reads (quality trimming at Q25 with fastp, clone calling with MiXCR) and kept in-frame beta chains. Under each unique CDR3 protein, matching rows form one entry showing the most common genes and DNA. The V and J calls shown here were made by TCRdb, not taken from the authors' results. Within this sample are roughly 230,000 distinct CDR3 sequences, with around 8% of them counted one time only. The ten largest clones represent 2.5% to 3.5% of the sample.

Only healthy Caucasian donors were included. The twin cohort consisted of three pairs of female monozygotic twins, all aged roughly 18 to 29 years. CD4+ and CD8+ T cell populations were isolated with positive isolation kits from Invitrogen. The CDR3, from cysteine to phenylalanine, totals 14 residues. Of the read, only the CDR3 DNA is kept; its 42 bases are in frame from base 1. The V end loses 2 bases and the J end loses 6 bases, and a stretch of 11 bases separates them. The germline V gene encodes CDR1 SGHDT and CDR2 YYEEEE. These records were also assigned to another study, of yellow fever vaccine responses in identical twins. The second study, in turn, reports: The T cell response to vaccination in identical twins was reported by the authors to appear partly convergent and partly personalized. In the study, vaccine-responding T cell clones were precisely tracked in identical twins.

The TCR originated in a woman between 18 and 29 years old in good health. Sequenced material: CD8+ T cells sorted from blood. The receptor chain draws on TRBV5-6 and TRBJ2-2, with a tentative D gene TRBD2 over 5 matching bases. The CDR3 region: CASSFSSGPGELFF. The DNA sequence follows: TGTGCCAGCAGCTTTTCCAGCGGCCCCGGGGAGCTGTTTTTT. Joined to the reference TRBV5-6 and TRBJ2-2 proteins, this CDR3 gives the full variable domain: DAGVTQSPTHLIKTRGQQVTLRCSPKSGHDTVSWYQQALGQGPQFIFQYYEEEERQRGNFPDRFSGHQFPNYSSELNVNALLLGDSALYLCASSFSSGPGELFFGEGSRLTVL.